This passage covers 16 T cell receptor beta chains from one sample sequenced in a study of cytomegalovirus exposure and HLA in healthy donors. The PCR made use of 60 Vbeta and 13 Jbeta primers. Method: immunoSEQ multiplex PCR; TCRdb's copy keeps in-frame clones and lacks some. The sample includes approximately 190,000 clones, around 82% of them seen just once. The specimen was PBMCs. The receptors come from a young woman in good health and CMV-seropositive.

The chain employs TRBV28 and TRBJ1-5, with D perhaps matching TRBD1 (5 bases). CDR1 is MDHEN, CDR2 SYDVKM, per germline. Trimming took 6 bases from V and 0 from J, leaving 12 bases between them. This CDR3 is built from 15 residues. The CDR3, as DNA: TGTGCCAGCAGCCGGACATCCTATAGCAATCAGCCCCAGCATTTT. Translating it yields CASSRTSYSNQPQHF.

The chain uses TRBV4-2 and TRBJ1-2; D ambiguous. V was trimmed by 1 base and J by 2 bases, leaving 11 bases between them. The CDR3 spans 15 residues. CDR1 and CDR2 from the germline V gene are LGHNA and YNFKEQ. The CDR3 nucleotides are TGTGCCAGCAGCCAAGCTGAATCGGGGAACTATGGCTACACCTTC. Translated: CASSQAESGNYGYTF.

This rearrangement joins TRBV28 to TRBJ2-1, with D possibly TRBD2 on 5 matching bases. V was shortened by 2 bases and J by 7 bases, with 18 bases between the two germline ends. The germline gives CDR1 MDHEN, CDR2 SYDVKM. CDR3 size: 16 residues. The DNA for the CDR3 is TGTGCCAGCAGTTTAGGGCACCTAAGGACTGGGAATGAGCAGTTCTTC. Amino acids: CASSLGHLRTGNEQFF.

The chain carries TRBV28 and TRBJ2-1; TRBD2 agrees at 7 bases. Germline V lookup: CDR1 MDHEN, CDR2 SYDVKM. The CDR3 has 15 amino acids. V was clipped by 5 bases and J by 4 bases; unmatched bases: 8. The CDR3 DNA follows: TGTGCCAGCAGTGGGAGGACTAGGGTATACAATGAGCAGTTCTTC. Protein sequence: CASSGRTRVYNEQFF.

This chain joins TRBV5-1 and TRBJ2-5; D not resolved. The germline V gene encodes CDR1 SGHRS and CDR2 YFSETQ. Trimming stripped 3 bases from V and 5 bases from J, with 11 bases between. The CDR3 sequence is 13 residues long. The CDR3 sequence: CASSSLHGETQYF. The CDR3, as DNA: TGCGCCAGCAGCTCTCTCCACGGGGAGACCCAGTACTTC.

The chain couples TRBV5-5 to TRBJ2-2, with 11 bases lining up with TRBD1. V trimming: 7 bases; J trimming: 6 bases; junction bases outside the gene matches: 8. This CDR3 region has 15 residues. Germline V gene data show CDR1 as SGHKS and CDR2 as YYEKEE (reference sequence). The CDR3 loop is CASGRDRGTPGELFF. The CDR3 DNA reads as TGTGCCAGCGGCCGGGACAGGGGGACCCCCGGGGAGCTGTTTTTT.

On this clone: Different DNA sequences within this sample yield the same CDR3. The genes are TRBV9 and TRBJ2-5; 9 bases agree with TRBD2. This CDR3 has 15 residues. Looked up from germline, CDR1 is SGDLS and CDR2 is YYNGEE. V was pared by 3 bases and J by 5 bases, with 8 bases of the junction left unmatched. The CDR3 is CASSASLAGQETQYF. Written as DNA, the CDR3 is TGTGCCAGCAGCGCCAGCCTAGCGGGACAGGAGACCCAGTACTTC. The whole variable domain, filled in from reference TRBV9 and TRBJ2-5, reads DSGVTQTPKHLITATGQRVTLRCSPRSGDLSVYWYQQSLDQGLQFLIQYYNGEERAKGNILERFSAQQFPDLHSELNLSSLELGDSALYFCASSASLAGQETQYFGPGTRLLVL.

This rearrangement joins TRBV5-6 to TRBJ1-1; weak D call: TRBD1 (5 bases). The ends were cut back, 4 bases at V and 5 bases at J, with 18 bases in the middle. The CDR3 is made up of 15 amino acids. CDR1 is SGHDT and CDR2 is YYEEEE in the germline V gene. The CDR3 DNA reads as TGTGCCAGCAGCCCGGACCCCGGCAGGGTAACTGAAGCTTTCTTT. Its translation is CASSPDPGRVTEAFF.

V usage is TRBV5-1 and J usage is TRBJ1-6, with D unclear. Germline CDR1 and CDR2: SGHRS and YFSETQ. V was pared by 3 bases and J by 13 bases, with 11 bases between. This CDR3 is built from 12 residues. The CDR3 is CASSSPPVPLHF. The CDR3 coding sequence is TGCGCCAGCAGCTCCCCCCCCGTGCCCCTCCACTTT.

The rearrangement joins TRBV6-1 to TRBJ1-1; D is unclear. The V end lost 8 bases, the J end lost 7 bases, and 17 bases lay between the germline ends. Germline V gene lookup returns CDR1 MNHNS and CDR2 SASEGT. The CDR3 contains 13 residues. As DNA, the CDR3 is TGTGCCAGCCGCCTCTCGGGAGCCTATGAAGCTTTCTTT. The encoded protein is CASRLSGAYEAFF.

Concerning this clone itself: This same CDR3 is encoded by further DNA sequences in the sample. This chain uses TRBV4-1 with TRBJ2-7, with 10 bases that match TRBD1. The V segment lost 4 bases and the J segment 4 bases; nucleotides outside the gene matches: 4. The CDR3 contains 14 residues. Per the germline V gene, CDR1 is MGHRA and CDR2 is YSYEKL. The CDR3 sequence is CASSPGTGAYEQYF. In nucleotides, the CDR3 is TGCGCCAGCAGCCCCGGGACAGGGGCGTACGAGCAGTACTTC.

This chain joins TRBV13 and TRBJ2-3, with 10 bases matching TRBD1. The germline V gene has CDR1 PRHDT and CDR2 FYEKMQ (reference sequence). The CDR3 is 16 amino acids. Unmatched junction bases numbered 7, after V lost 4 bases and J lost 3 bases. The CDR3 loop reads CASSSPTDRGTDTQYF. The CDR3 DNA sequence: TGTGCCAGCAGCTCCCCGACGGACAGGGGGACAGATACGCAGTATTTT.

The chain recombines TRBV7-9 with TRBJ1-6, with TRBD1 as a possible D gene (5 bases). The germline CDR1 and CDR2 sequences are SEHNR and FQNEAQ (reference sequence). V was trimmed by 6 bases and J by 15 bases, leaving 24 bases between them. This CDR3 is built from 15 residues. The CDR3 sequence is CASSNSNAGGFILHF. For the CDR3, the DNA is TGTGCCAGCAGTAATAGCAACGCCGGGGGATTCATCCTCCACTTT. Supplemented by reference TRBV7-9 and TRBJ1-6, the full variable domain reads DTGVSQNPRHKITKRGQNVTFRCDPISEHNRLYWYRQTLGQGPEFLTYFQNEAQLEKSRLLSDRFSAERPKGSFSTLEIQRTEQGDSAMYLCASSNSNAGGFILHFGNGTRLTVT.

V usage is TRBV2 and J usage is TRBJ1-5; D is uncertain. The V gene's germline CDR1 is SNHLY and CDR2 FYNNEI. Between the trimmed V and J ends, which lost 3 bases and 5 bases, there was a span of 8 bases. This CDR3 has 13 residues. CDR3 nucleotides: TGTGCCAGCAGTGAGTCTGAGTATCAGCCCCAGCATTTT. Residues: CASSESEYQPQHF.

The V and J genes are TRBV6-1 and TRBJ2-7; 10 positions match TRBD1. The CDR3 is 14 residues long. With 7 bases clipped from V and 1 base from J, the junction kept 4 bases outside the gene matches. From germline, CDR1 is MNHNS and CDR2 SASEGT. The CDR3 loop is CASIPGQGSYEQYF. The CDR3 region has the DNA TGTGCCAGCATCCCGGGACAGGGGTCCTACGAGCAGTACTTC.

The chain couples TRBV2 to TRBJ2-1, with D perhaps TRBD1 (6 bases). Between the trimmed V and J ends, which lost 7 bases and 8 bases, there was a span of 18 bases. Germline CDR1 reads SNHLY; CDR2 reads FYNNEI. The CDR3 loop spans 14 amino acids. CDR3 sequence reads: CASTPGTTVHEQFF. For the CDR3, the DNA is TGTGCCAGCACCCCCGGGACAACTGTCCATGAGCAGTTCTTC.